The source of this TCR beta chain is a study of blood T cell repertoires in COVID-19. Data came from immunoSEQ multiplex PCR; TCRdb stores just in-frame clones and leaves some out. Of hundreds of thousands of clones listed, 80% to 90% were seen once; the top ten hold roughly 4%. The CDR3 has 13 amino acids. The trim removed 4 bases at V and 8 bases at J, leaving 7 bases unmatched. Germline V gene data show CDR1 as SGHDT and CDR2 as YYEEEE. This study enrolled people aged roughly 18 to 100 from roughly 22 US geographic areas. This clonotype was obtained from a man aged 25-45 years with acute COVID-19. Sequencing input: PBMCs or T cells enriched from blood (not recorded which). V usage is TRBV5-6 and J usage is TRBJ1-2; 8 bases are a match to TRBD1. The CDR3 sequence: CASSPDRGLGYTF. CDR3 sequence (DNA): TGTGCCAGCAGCCCAGACAGGGGTTTGGGCTACACCTTC.